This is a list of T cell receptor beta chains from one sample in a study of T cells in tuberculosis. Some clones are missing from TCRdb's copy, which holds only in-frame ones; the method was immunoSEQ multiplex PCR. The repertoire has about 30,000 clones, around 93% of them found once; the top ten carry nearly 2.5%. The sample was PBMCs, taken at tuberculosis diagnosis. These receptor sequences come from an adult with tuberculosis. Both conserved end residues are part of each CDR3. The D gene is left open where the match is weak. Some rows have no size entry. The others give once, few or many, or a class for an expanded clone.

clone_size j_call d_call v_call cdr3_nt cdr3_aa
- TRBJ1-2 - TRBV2 TGTGCCAGCAGTGAATGGAGACCGACGAACTATGGCTACACCTTC CASSEWRPTNYGYTF
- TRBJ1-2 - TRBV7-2 TGTGCCAGCAGCTTAGGGGGTTGGGAGAGCTATGGCTACACCTTC CASSLGGWESYGYTF
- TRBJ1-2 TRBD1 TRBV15 TGTGCCACCAGCGTCGGACAGGGGGCGGTCTATGGCTACACCTTC CATSVGQGAVYGYTF
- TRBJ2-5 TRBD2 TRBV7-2 TGTGCCAGCAGCTTAAGATGGGGGGGAGAAAGAGAGACCCAGTACTTC CASSLRWGGERETQYF
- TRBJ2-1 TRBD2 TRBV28 TGTGCCAGCAGTCCCTGGGGGGGACATGAGCAGTTCTTC CASSPWGGHEQFF
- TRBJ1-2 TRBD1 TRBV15 TGTGCCACCAGCACACGGGACAGGGGGGTCTATGGCTACACCTTC CATSTRDRGVYGYTF
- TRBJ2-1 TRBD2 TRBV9 TGTGCCAGCAGCTCGGGGGGGAGCTCCTACAATGAGCAGTTCTTC CASSSGGSSYNEQFF
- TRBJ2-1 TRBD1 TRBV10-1 TGCGCCAGCAGACCCGACGGGACAGCTTCCTACAATGAGCAGTTCTTC CASRPDGTASYNEQFF
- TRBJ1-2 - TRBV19 TGTGCCAGTAGTATGGTACAGGGCGGCTATGGCTACACCTTC CASSMVQGGYGYTF
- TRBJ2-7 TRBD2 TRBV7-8 TGTGCCAGCAGCCGGGGGGATCCCTACGAGCAGTACTTC CASSRGDPYEQYF
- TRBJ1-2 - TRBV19 TGTGCCAGTAGTATTGGAGGTGGCTATGGCTACACCTTC CASSIGGGYGYTF
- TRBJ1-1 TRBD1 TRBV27 TGTGCCAGCAGTCGCCGGACAGGGGGAGACACTGAAGCTTTCTTT CASSRRTGGDTEAFF
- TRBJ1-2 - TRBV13 TGTGCCAGCAGCACCACAGGGAATGCCTACTATGGCTACACCTTC CASSTTGNAYYGYTF
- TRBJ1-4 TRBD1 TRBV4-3 TGCGCCAGCAGCCCACGGGACAGGGCTCGGGAAAAACTGTTTTTT CASSPRDRAREKLFF
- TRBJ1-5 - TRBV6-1 TGTGCCAGCTTCACCGGTTTTAGCAATCAGCCCCAGCATTTT CASFTGFSNQPQHF
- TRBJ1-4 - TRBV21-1 TGTGCCAGCAGCAAGGCGAGGCGAGTAGGAAAACTGTTTTTT CASSKARRVGKLFF
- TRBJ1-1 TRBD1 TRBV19 TGTGCCAGTAGTCCCGGGACAGGCATGAACACTGAAGCTTTCTTT CASSPGTGMNTEAFF
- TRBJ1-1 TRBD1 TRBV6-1 TGTGCCAGCAGTACGCGGGACAGGGGGCAGGGTGAAGCTTTCTTT CASSTRDRGQGEAFF
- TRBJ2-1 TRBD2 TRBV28 TGTGCCAGCGAAGAATCGGGGACTACTATGGTCTTC CASEESGTTMVF
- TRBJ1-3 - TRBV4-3 TGCGCCAGCAGCCAAGACCCGCTGGCCGGAAACACCATATATTTT CASSQDPLAGNTIYF
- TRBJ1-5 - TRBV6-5 TGTGCCAGCAGTTCCGGGAGTGACAATCAGCCCCAGCATTTT CASSSGSDNQPQHF
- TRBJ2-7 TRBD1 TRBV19 TGTGCCAGTAGTTTCCGGGACAGGCGAGAGCAGTACTTC CASSFRDRREQYF
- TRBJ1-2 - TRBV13 TGTGCCAGCAGCTTAGGCAGGGAGGGCAGTAACTATGGCTACACCTTC CASSLGREGSNYGYTF
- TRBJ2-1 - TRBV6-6 TGTGCCAGCAGTTACTCTACTAACAATGAGCAGTTCTTC CASSYSTNNEQFF
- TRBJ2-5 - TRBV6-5 TGTGCCAGCAGCTTCTCGGAGACCCAGTACTTC CASSFSETQYF
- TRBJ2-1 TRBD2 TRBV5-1 TGCGCCAGCAGCTTGGTGGGACAAGGACTAGCGGGGAGCTCCTACAATGAGCAGTTCTTC CASSLVGQGLAGSSYNEQFF
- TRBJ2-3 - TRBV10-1 TGCGCCAGCAGTGCCCGGGGCACAGATACGCAGTATTTT CASSARGTDTQYF
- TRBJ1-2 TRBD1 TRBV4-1 TGCGCCAGCAGCCAAGTGGACAGGGGCTATGGCTACACCTTC CASSQVDRGYGYTF
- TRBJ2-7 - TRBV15 TGTGCCACCAGCGAGAGCAAATCCTACGAGCAGTACTTC CATSESKSYEQYF
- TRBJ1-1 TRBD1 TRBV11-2 TGTGCCAGCAGCCGTGACAGGGAGAGGGCTTTCTTT CASSRDRERAFF
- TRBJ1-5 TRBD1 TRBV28 TGTGCCAGCAGTCGTGACAGGGGAGGGGGCAATCAGCCCCAGCATTTT CASSRDRGGGNQPQHF
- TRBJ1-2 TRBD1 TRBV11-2 TGTGCCAGCAGCCCCCGTGGGACAGGCTATGGCTACACCTTC CASSPRGTGYGYTF
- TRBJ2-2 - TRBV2 TGTGCCAGCAGGCGGGGAAACACCGGGGAGCTGTTTTTT CASRRGNTGELFF
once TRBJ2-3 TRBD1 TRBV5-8 TGTGCCAGCAGCCGGGACAGGGCAACAGATACGCAGTATTTT CASSRDRATDTQYF
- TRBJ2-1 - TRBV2 TGTGCCAGCCTCCCTGAGGAGGGGGCTAGGAATGAGCAGTTCTTC CASLPEEGARNEQFF
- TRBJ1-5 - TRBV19 TGTGCCAGTAGTTGGTCCAGGGCGGATCAGCCCCAGCATTTT CASSWSRADQPQHF
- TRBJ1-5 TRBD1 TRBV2 TGTGCCAGCAGAAGGGGGCAGGAGGGCAATCAGCCCCAGCATTTT CASRRGQEGNQPQHF
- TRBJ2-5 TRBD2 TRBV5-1 TGCGCCAGCCGGACTAGCGGCGTCACCCAAGAGACCCAGTACTTC CASRTSGVTQETQYF
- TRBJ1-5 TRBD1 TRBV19 TGTGCCAGTACTGAGGGACAGGGAAGATTCCCGTTGAGGCCCCAGCATTTT CASTEGQGRFPLRPQHF
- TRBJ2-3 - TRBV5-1 TGCGCCAGCAGCTTGGGACAGGTTTACATGGACACAGATACGCAGTATTTT CASSLGQVYMDTDTQYF
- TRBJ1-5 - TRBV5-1 TGCGCCAGCAGCTTGGAGGGAGGTAGCAATCAGCCCCAGCATTTT CASSLEGGSNQPQHF
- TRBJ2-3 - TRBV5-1 TGCGCCAGCAGCTTAGGGACTAGCACAGATACGCAGTATTTT CASSLGTSTDTQYF